A selection of T cell receptor beta chains follows, all from one sample in a study of early T cells in non-severe SARS-CoV-2 infection. A single record per CDR3 protein comes from TCRdb applying MiXCR to the 5' RACE reads. This table holds 55,000 to 70,000 distinct CDR3 sequences, about a tenth found once. Sequenced input: whole blood. These TCRs come from an adult who was a healthcare worker with PCR-confirmed SARS-CoV-2 infection or an uninfected control (not recorded which). Each CDR3 is given with its conserved first and last residue. D genes are given only for firm matches. For some rows the clone size is stated as once, few or many, or as a class when expanded; others skip it.

V: TRBV28; size: -; D: TRBD2; J: TRBJ2-7; DNA: TGTGCCAGCAGTAGGTCCGGGACTAGCGGATCTTCCCCCTACGAGCAGTACTTC; CDR3: CASSRSGTSGSSPYEQYF
V: TRBV20-1; size: -; D: -; J: TRBJ1-1; DNA: TGCAGTGCTACTACGGGGCGGGAGGTGTCGGCTTTCTTT; CDR3: CSATTGREVSAFF
V: TRBV6-1; size: -; D: TRBD1; J: TRBJ2-3; DNA: TGTGCCAGCACCGGGACAGGGGATACAGATACGCAGTATTTT; CDR3: CASTGTGDTDTQYF
V: TRBV20-1; size: -; D: TRBD2; J: TRBJ2-1; DNA: TGCAGTGCAAAACCCCCTAGGGGACTAGTTATCGTTGAGCAGCTCTTC; CDR3: CSAKPPRGLVIVEQLF
V: TRBV7-7; size: few; D: TRBD2; J: TRBJ2-1; DNA: TGTGCCAGCAGCGCTACCGGGACTAGCGAGGTCAGGGAGCAGTTCTTC; CDR3: CASSATGTSEVREQFF
V: TRBV5-1; size: few; D: -; J: TRBJ1-2; DNA: TGCGCCAGCAGCTTGGCGGCAGACGATGGCTACACCTTC; CDR3: CASSLAADDGYTF
V: TRBV11-2; size: many; D: -; J: TRBJ2-1; DNA: TGTGCCAGCAGCTTATCACTAGCCAGTGAGCAGTTCTTC; CDR3: CASSLSLASEQFF
V: TRBV27; size: few; D: -; J: TRBJ2-7; DNA: TGTGCCAGCAGTCCAAGATCGTCGGACGAGCAGTACTTC; CDR3: CASSPRSSDEQYF
V: TRBV7-3; size: -; D: TRBD2; J: TRBJ2-1; DNA: TGTGCCAGCAGCTCTCCGGGACTAGCGGGAGTTGGTGAGCAGTTCTTC; CDR3: CASSSPGLAGVGEQFF
V: TRBV12-3/TRBV12-4; size: medium-sized; D: -; J: TRBJ2-7; DNA: TGTGCCAGCGCCCCTAGCGCGACCTACGAGCAGTACTTC; CDR3: CASAPSATYEQYF
V: TRBV7-2; size: -; D: -; J: TRBJ2-2; DNA: TGTGCCAGCAGCCCCAGACCGGGACCACCGACCGGGGAGCTGTTTTTT; CDR3: CASSPRPGPPTGELFF
V: TRBV16; size: many; D: TRBD2; J: TRBJ2-7; DNA: TGTGCCAGCAGCCAATCAGCGGGGAATGAATACGAGCAGTACTTC; CDR3: CASSQSAGNEYEQYF
V: TRBV20-1; size: -; D: TRBD2; J: TRBJ2-1; DNA: TGCAGTGCTAGTGAGCGGGAGATCGAGTTCTTC; CDR3: CSASEREIEFF
V: TRBV20-1; size: -; D: -; J: TRBJ2-3; DNA: TGCAGTGCTAGAGCGGAGTTCACAGATACGCAGTATTTT; CDR3: CSARAEFTDTQYF
V: TRBV18; size: many; D: TRBD1; J: TRBJ2-3; DNA: TGTGCCAGCTCCGCATTCACCGGGACAGGAGAAGATACGCAGTATTTT; CDR3: CASSAFTGTGEDTQYF
V: TRBV11-2; size: -; D: -; J: TRBJ2-7; DNA: TGTGCCAGCAGCTTTCTGTCCGACACCTCCTACGAGCAGTACTTC; CDR3: CASSFLSDTSYEQYF